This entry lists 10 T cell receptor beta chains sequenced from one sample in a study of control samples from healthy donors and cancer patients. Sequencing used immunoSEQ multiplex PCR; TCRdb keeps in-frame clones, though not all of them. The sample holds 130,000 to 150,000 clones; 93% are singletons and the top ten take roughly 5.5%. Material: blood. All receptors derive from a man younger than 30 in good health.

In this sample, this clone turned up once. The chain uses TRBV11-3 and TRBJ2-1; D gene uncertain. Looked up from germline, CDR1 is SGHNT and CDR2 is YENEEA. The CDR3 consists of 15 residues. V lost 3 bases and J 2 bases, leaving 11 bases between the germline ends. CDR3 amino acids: CASSLRTTAYNEQFF. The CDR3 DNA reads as TGTGCCAGCAGCTTGAGAACGACGGCCTACAATGAGCAGTTCTTC.

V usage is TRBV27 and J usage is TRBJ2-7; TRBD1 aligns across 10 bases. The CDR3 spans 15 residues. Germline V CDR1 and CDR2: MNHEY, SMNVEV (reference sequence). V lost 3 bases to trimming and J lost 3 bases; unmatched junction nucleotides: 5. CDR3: CASSLLRDRGYEQYF. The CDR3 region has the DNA TGTGCCAGCAGTTTGCTCCGGGACAGGGGCTACGAGCAGTACTTC.

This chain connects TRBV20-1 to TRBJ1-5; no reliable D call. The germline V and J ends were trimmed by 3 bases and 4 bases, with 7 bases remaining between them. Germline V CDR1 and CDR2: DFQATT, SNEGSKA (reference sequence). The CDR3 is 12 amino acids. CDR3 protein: CSASWGNQPQHF. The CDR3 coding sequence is TGCAGTGCTAGTTGGGGAAATCAGCCCCAGCATTTT.

The CDR3 DNA sequence: TGTGCCAGCTCACCATACGAAGGGGAGACTAGACCTGAAGCTTTCTTT. Translating it yields CASSPYEGETRPEAFF. The chain employs TRBV18 and TRBJ1-1; D is possibly TRBD1 (5 bases). Germline assignment: CDR1 KGHSH and CDR2 LQKENI. CDR3 length: 16 amino acids. Trimming removed 2 bases at V and 6 bases at J, with 19 bases between.

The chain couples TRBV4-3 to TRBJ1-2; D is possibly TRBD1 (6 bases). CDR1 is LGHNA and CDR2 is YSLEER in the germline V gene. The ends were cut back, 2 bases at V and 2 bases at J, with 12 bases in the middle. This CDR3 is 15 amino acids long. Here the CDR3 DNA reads TGCGCCAGCAGCCAAACGCTGACAGGAAACTATGGCTACACCTTC. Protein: CASSQTLTGNYGYTF.

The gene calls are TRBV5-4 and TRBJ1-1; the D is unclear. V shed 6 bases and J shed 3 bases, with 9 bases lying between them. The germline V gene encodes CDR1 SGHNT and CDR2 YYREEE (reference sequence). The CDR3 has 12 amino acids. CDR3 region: CASKAGDTEAFF. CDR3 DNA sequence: TGTGCCAGCAAAGCCGGGGACACTGAAGCTTTCTTT.

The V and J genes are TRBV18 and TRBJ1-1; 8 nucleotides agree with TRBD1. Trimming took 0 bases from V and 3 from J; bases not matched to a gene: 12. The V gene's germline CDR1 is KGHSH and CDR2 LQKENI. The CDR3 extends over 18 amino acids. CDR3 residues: CASSPPALRGLTDTEAFF. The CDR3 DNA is TGTGCCAGCTCACCACCGGCGCTCAGGGGGCTGACGGACACTGAAGCTTTCTTT. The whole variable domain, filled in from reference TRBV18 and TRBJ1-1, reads NAGVMQNPRHLVRRRGQEARLRCSPMKGHSHVYWYRQLPEEGLKFMVYLQKENIIDESGMPKERFSAEFPKEGPSILRIQQVVRGDSAAYFCASSPPALRGLTDTEAFFGQGTRLTVV.

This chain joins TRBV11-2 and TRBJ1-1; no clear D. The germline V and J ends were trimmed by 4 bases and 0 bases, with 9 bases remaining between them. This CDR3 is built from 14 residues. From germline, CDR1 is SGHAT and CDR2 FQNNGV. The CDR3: CASSSSPVNTEAFF. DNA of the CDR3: TGTGCCAGCAGCTCCTCTCCCGTGAACACTGAAGCTTTCTTT.

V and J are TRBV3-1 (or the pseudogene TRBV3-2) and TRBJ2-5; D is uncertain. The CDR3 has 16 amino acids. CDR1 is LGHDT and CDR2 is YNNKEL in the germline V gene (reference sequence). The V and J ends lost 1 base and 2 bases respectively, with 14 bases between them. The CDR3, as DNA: TGTGCCAGCAGCCAAGCCCAGTGGAGTGAACAAGAGACCCAGTACTTC. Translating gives CASSQAQWSEQETQYF.

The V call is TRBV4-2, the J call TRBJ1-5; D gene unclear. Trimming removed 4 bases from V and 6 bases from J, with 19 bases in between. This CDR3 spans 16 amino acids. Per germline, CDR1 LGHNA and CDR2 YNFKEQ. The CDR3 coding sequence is TGTGCCAGCAGCCCGGTAGGGAGGGAAAGGACTCAGCCCCAGCATTTT. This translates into CASSPVGRERTQPQHF.